The 20 T cell receptor beta chains below all came from one sample that was sequenced in a study of shared clonotypes between healthy human individuals. Sequenced by immunoSEQ multiplex PCR; TCRdb stores in-frame clones only, minus some. The sample includes 2 million to 3 million clones, 90% to 95% seen only once; the top ten take about 0.39%. The sample taken for sequencing was naive CD4+ T cells from PBMCs. Specified subset: CD45RA+ positively selected. These receptors all come from a man aged 18 to 30 in good health. Some clones in this sample may be carry-over from other donors' samples.

The rearrangement uses TRBV14 and TRBJ2-1; 9 bases are a match to TRBD2. The CDR3 has 14 residues. The V segment lost 4 bases and the J segment 2 bases; nucleotides outside the gene matches: 0. The V gene's germline CDR1 is SGHDN and CDR2 FVKESK. The CDR3 sequence is CASSRTSAYNEQFF. DNA for the CDR3: TGTGCCAGCAGCCGGACTAGCGCCTACAATGAGCAGTTCTTC.

The chain uses TRBV9 and TRBJ2-1, with 11 bases aligning to TRBD1. The CDR3 has 16 residues. Trimming at V came to 3 bases and at J to 4 bases, leaving 6 bases not matched to a gene. CDR1 SGDLS and CDR2 YYNGEE come from the germline V gene. The CDR3 is CASSEDRGLYYNEQFF. CDR3 sequence (DNA): TGTGCCAGCAGCGAGGACAGGGGGCTGTATTACAATGAGCAGTTCTTC.

This chain joins TRBV27 and TRBJ2-3; D is ambiguous. Germline CDR1 is MNHEY and CDR2 is SMNVEV (reference sequence). The CDR3 is 14 residues long. Trimming pared 2 bases from V and 8 bases from J, leaving 14 bases between. The CDR3 here is CASSLARRGGTQYF. CDR3 in DNA: TGTGCCAGCAGTTTAGCCCGGAGAGGTGGTACGCAGTATTTT.

The chain uses TRBV7-8 and TRBJ2-7, with 11 bases aligning to TRBD2. The CDR3 has 15 residues. The V and J ends lost 0 bases and 5 bases, in that order; junction bases with no gene match: 3. The germline gives CDR1 SGHVS, CDR2 FQNEAQ. CDR3 bases: TGTGCCAGCAGCTTAGCGCTGACTAGCGGGGACGAGCAGTACTTC. The encoded protein is CASSLALTSGDEQYF.

The J gene is TRBJ1-2, the V gene TRBV10-2; D is perhaps TRBD1 (6 bases). Trimming removed 2 bases at V and 1 base at J, with 8 bases between. The CDR3 consists of 14 residues. The V gene's germline CDR1 is WSHSY and CDR2 SAAADI. CDR3 DNA sequence: TGCGCCAGCAGTGAGGACAGGCATAACTATGGCTACACCTTC. Translating it yields CASSEDRHNYGYTF.

CDR3 residues: CASSSLGTNTGELFF. The CDR3 DNA is TGCGCCAGCAGCTCCCTAGGGACAAACACCGGGGAGCTGTTTTTT. The genes are TRBV5-1 and TRBJ2-2, with D tentatively TRBD1 (6 bases). Looked up from germline, CDR1 is SGHRS and CDR2 is YFSETQ. The length of the CDR3 is 15 residues. The V end was cut by 3 bases, the J end by 2 bases, with 11 bases between. Supplemented by reference TRBV5-1 and TRBJ2-2, the full variable domain reads KAGVTQTPRYLIKTRGQQVTLSCSPISGHRSVSWYQQTPGQGLQFLFEYFSETQRNKGNFPGRFSGRQFSNSRSEMNVSTLELGDSALYLCASSSLGTNTGELFFGEGSRLTVL.

CDR3 residues: CASSLGQTGELFF. The CDR3 DNA reads TGTGCCAGCAGCTTAGGACAGACCGGGGAGCTGTTTTTT. The chain uses TRBV11-1 and TRBJ2-2; possibly TRBD1 for D (5 bases). This CDR3 contains 13 residues. V was trimmed by 1 base and J by 5 bases, leaving 5 bases between them. CDR1 and CDR2 from the germline V gene are SGHAT and FQDESV (reference sequence). Complete variable domain (other parts from reference TRBV11-1 and TRBJ2-2): EAEVAQSPRYKITEKSQAVAFWCDPISGHATLYWYRQILGQGPELLVQFQDESVVDDSQLPKDRFSAERLKGVDSTLKIQPAELGDSAMYLCASSLGQTGELFFGEGSRLTVL.

J is TRBJ1-5 and V is TRBV28; 7 bases match TRBD1. Germline CDR1 and CDR2: MDHEN and SYDVKM. With V trimmed by 5 bases and J by 3 bases, 19 bases remained unmatched. The CDR3 spans 19 residues. The CDR3 loop is CASSKDRARPSFNNQPQHF. CDR3 bases: TGTGCCAGCAGTAAAGACAGGGCCCGACCGAGTTTTAACAATCAGCCCCAGCATTTT.

The rearrangement links TRBV7-3 to TRBJ2-7; maybe TRBD2 (6 bases). Trimming stripped 0 bases from V and 0 bases from J, with 9 bases between. The CDR3 is 15 amino acids. CDR1 and CDR2 from the germline V gene are SGHTA and FQGTGA. The CDR3 DNA follows: TGTGCCAGCAGCTTAACAGCGGGTCGCTCCTACGAGCAGTACTTC. Translating gives CASSLTAGRSYEQYF.

The V and J genes are TRBV2 and TRBJ1-2, with TRBD1 matching over 10 bases. This CDR3 is 12 amino acids long. The J segment lost 6 bases and the V segment lost 6 bases, leaving 1 base of the junction unmatched. CDR1 is SNHLY, CDR2 FYNNEI, per germline. CDR3: CASRGTGDGYTF. The CDR3 DNA is TGTGCCAGCAGGGGGACAGGGGATGGCTACACCTTC.

The rearrangement uses TRBV5-1 and TRBJ2-3; D gene uncertain. V lost 0 bases to trimming and J lost 2 bases, with 7 bases between them. The CDR3 is 14 amino acids. In germline, CDR1 is SGHRS, CDR2 YFSETQ. The CDR3 is CASSLEDSTDTQYF. CDR3 DNA sequence: TGCGCCAGCAGCTTGGAAGACTCCACAGATACGCAGTATTTT.

V gene TRBV14 combines with J gene TRBJ2-7; D unclear. The length of the CDR3 is 13 residues. The germline V and J ends were trimmed by 0 bases and 4 bases, with 7 bases remaining between them. CDR1 and CDR2 from the germline V gene are SGHDN and FVKESK. CDR3 residues: CASSQDSQYEQYF. The CDR3 bases are TGTGCCAGCAGCCAAGATTCTCAGTACGAGCAGTACTTC.

The chain recombines TRBV28 with TRBJ2-1; the match to TRBD2 covers 8 bases. From germline, CDR1 is MDHEN and CDR2 SYDVKM. The CDR3 has 16 amino acids. V was pared by 2 bases and J by 9 bases, with 12 bases of the junction left unmatched. CDR3 in amino acids: CASSLAGLGAGSEQFF. CDR3 DNA: TGTGCCAGCAGTTTAGCGGGACTAGGGGCGGGGAGTGAGCAGTTCTTC.

Details on this clone: Other DNA sequences within the sample encode an identical CDR3. The V and J genes are TRBV19 and TRBJ1-2; D is ambiguous. The CDR3 spans 13 residues. The germline gives CDR1 LNHDA, CDR2 SQIVND (reference sequence). V dropped 6 bases and J dropped 0 bases, with 8 bases sitting between them. CDR3 amino acids: CASSYASNYGYTF. The CDR3 DNA reads as TGTGCCAGTAGCTACGCTTCTAACTATGGCTACACCTTC.

Only one count was recorded for this clone. The chain couples TRBV5-8 to TRBJ1-4; 7 positions match TRBD1. V was clipped by 4 bases and J by 6 bases; unmatched bases: 9. Germline V gene data show CDR1 as SGHTS and CDR2 as YDEGEE. This CDR3 is 15 amino acids long. The CDR3: CASSSSGTAYEKLFF. CDR3 bases: TGTGCCAGCAGCAGTAGCGGGACAGCTTATGAAAAACTGTTTTTT.

As for this clone: The sample holds other DNA sequences that translate to the same CDR3. The chain combines TRBV19 with TRBJ1-5; D not certain. In germline, CDR1 is LNHDA, CDR2 SQIVND (reference sequence). The CDR3 loop spans 12 amino acids. V dropped 3 bases and J dropped 4 bases, with 4 bases sitting between them. CDR3 amino acids: CASSIGNQPQHF. The DNA of the CDR3 is TGTGCCAGTAGTATTGGGAATCAGCCCCAGCATTTT.

Only a few counts were recorded for this clone. The chain combines TRBV27 with TRBJ1-1; D gene ambiguous. V lost 10 bases and J 4 bases, leaving 16 bases between the germline ends. Looked up from germline, CDR1 is MNHEY and CDR2 is SMNVEV (reference sequence). The CDR3 runs 13 residues. The CDR3 is CATGDQVGTEAFF. The CDR3 bases are TGTGCCACCGGAGACCAGGTAGGCACTGAAGCTTTCTTT.

This clone was detected only once. The chain couples TRBV13 to TRBJ2-1, with TRBD2 matching over 11 bases. This CDR3 spans 17 amino acids. CDR1 is PRHDT, CDR2 FYEKMQ, per germline (reference sequence). The J segment lost 2 bases and the V segment lost 4 bases, leaving 7 bases of the junction unmatched. This chain's CDR3 is CASSWALAGVTYNEQFF. CDR3 DNA: TGTGCCAGCAGCTGGGCACTAGCGGGAGTTACCTACAATGAGCAGTTCTTC.

The V call is TRBV25-1, the J call TRBJ1-5; the D is unclear. The CDR3 contains 14 residues. V was shortened by 8 bases and J by 4 bases, with 15 bases between the two germline ends. Germline V lookup: CDR1 MGHDK, CDR2 SYGVNS. CDR3 DNA sequence: TGTGCCAGCTCCACCTCGGGCTGGAATCAGCCCCAGCATTTT. Translating it yields CASSTSGWNQPQHF.

The genes are TRBV2 and TRBJ2-5, with D maybe TRBD2 (6 bases). The germline V gene encodes CDR1 SNHLY and CDR2 FYNNEI. The ends were cut back, 0 bases at V and 1 base at J, with 15 bases in the middle. The length of the CDR3 is 17 residues. The CDR3 protein is CASSEASVAVVQETQYF. Written as DNA, the CDR3 is TGTGCCAGCAGTGAAGCGTCGGTAGCGGTGGTCCAAGAGACCCAGTACTTC.